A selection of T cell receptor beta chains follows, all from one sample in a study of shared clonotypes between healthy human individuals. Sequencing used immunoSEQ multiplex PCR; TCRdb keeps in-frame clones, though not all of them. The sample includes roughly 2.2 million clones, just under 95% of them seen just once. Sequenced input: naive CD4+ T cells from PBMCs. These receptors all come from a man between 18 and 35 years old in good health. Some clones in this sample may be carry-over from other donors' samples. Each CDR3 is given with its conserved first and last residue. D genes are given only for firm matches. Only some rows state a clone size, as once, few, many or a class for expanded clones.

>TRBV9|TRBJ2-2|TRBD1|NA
CASRQGLSTGELFF
TGTGCCAGCAGACAGGGGCTGAGCACCGGGGAGCTGTTTTTT
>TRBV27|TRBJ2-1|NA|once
CASSRSRGGGGSYNEQFF
TGTGCCAGCAGTCGTTCCCGCGGGGGAGGGGGATCCTACAATGAGCAGTTCTTC
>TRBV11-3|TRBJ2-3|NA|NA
CASSLGESRTQYF
TGTGCCAGCAGCTTGGGGGAAAGTCGTACGCAGTATTTT
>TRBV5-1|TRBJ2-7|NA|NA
CASSGTSYEQYF
TGCGCCAGCAGTGGAACTAGCTACGAGCAGTACTTC
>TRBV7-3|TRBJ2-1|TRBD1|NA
CASSLGTGGTNEQFF
TGTGCCAGCAGCTTAGGGACAGGGGGAACTAATGAGCAGTTCTTC
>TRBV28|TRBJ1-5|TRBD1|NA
CASSLAAGGGQPQHF
TGTGCCAGCAGTTTAGCGGCAGGGGGCGGGCAGCCCCAGCATTTT
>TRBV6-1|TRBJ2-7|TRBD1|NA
CASRKLGTGSEQYF
TGTGCCAGCAGAAAATTAGGGACAGGTTCAGAGCAGTACTTC
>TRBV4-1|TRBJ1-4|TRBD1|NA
CASSQGGTGYEKLFF
TGCGCCAGCAGCCAAGGCGGGACAGGTTATGAAAAACTGTTTTTT
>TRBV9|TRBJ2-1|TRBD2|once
CASSVSGLASYNEQFF
TGTGCCAGCAGCGTATCGGGACTAGCGTCTTACAATGAGCAGTTCTTC
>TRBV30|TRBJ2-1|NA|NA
CAWSVLGVNEQFF
TGTGCCTGGAGTGTCCTTGGGGTAAATGAGCAGTTCTTC
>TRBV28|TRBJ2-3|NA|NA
CASSLSLGTQYF
TGTGCCAGCAGTTTATCCTTGGGTACGCAGTATTTT
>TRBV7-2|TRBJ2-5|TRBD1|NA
CASSRSTGQVGETQYF
TGTGCCAGCAGCCGATCAACAGGACAGGTCGGGGAGACCCAGTACTTC
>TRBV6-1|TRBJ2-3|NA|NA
CASSERGDTQYF
TGTGCCAGCAGTGAACGGGGAGATACGCAGTATTTT
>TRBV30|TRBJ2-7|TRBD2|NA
CAWSASLAGVEQYF
TGTGCCTGGAGTGCTTCTCTAGCGGGAGTCGAGCAGTACTTC
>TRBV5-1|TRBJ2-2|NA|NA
CASSPRRSGANTGELFF
TGCGCCAGCAGCCCCCGTAGATCCGGTGCGAACACCGGGGAGCTGTTTTTT
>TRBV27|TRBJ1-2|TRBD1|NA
CASSPYTPGQRASGYTF
TGTGCCAGCAGTCCATATACCCCGGGACAGCGGGCTAGCGGCTACACCTTC
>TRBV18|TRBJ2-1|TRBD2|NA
CASSPSGSNSYNEQFF
TGTGCCAGCTCACCCAGCGGGAGTAACTCCTACAATGAGCAGTTCTTC
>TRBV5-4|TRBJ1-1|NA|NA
CASSLGQSRTEAFF
TGTGCCAGCAGCTTGGGCCAGTCCAGGACTGAAGCTTTCTTT